One and the same sample provided the 10 T cell receptor beta chains below, sequenced in a study of blood T cell repertoires in COVID-19. Data came from immunoSEQ multiplex PCR; TCRdb stores just in-frame clones and leaves some out. The sample lists fewer than 25,000 clones; approximately 86% were seen once. Sequenced sample: peripheral blood. Source of these receptors: a human donor with acute or convalescent COVID-19. The donor label of this sample is uncertain.

J is TRBJ2-4 and V is TRBV18; 7 nucleotides align to TRBD1. Germline trimming cut 3 bases from V and 7 bases from J; bases unmatched to any gene: 18. Germline V lookup: CDR1 KGHSH, CDR2 LQKENI. This CDR3 is built from 18 residues. CDR3 nucleotides: TGTGCCAGCTCACCCCTGGGTCCGGGGTTAGGGGGCAGGAACATTCAGTACTTC. Residues: CASSPLGPGLGGRNIQYF.

This rearrangement joins TRBV25-1 to TRBJ1-2; D possibly corresponds to TRBD1 (5 bases). V shed 1 base and J shed 8 bases, with 8 bases lying between them. The CDR3 is 12 residues long. Germline-derived CDR1 and CDR2 are MGHDK and SYGVNS. Here the CDR3 reads CASSEWTYGYTF. CDR3 nucleotides: TGTGCCAGCAGTGAATGGACATACGGCTACACCTTC.

This rearrangement joins TRBV27 to TRBJ2-2; 7 nucleotides match TRBD2. CDR1 and CDR2 from the germline V gene are MNHEY and SMNVEV (reference sequence). The CDR3 extends over 15 amino acids. Germline trimming cut 6 bases from V and 7 bases from J; bases unmatched to any gene: 11. CDR3 nucleotides: TGTGCCAGCAGCCGACTAGCTCCTACGGACGGGGAGCTGTTTTTT. Its protein product is CASSRLAPTDGELFF.

The chain is built from TRBV6-5 and TRBJ2-7, with 10 bases matching TRBD2. With V trimmed by 5 bases and J by 4 bases, 5 bases remained unmatched. CDR3 length: 14 amino acids. Germline values: CDR1 MNHEY, CDR2 SVGAGI. The CDR3 here is CASSLAGVGYEQYF. The CDR3 DNA reads TGTGCCAGCAGTCTAGCGGGAGTGGGATACGAGCAGTACTTC.

The chain employs TRBV24-1 and TRBJ1-2; a weak D match, TRBD1 (6 bases). V shed 3 bases and J shed 8 bases, with 9 bases lying between them. Germline V gene sequence: CDR1 KGHDR, CDR2 SFDVKD. The CDR3 is made up of 12 amino acids. The CDR3 spells CATSDPGQGYTF. The CDR3 DNA reads as TGTGCCACCAGTGATCCCGGACAGGGCTACACCTTC.

This rearrangement joins TRBV5-8 to TRBJ1-6, with a possible D match to TRBD1 (5 bases). Germline V gene data show CDR1 as SGHTS and CDR2 as YDEGEE. Trimming took 4 bases from V and 5 from J, leaving 10 bases between them. The CDR3 runs 14 residues. CDR3 nucleotide sequence: TGTGCCAGCAGCGCGGGACGGAATAATTCACCCCTCCACTTT. This sequence encodes CASSAGRNNSPLHF.

This chain joins TRBV5-1 and TRBJ2-1; 7 bases align to TRBD2. V was clipped by 4 bases and J by 3 bases; unmatched bases: 4. The CDR3 loop spans 14 amino acids. Germline V gene lookup returns CDR1 SGHRS and CDR2 YFSETQ. CDR3 protein: CASSPPGGYNEQFF. The CDR3 region has the DNA TGCGCCAGCAGCCCCCCGGGGGGCTACAATGAGCAGTTCTTC. Filled out from reference TRBV5-1 and TRBJ2-1, the complete variable domain reads KAGVTQTPRYLIKTRGQQVTLSCSPISGHRSVSWYQQTPGQGLQFLFEYFSETQRNKGNFPGRFSGRQFSNSRSEMNVSTLELGDSALYLCASSPPGGYNEQFFGPGTRLTVL.

CDR3 loop: CASSVRDRGYEQYF. In DNA, the CDR3 is TGTGCCAGCAGTGTCCGGGACAGGGGCTACGAGCAGTACTTC. The chain has TRBV25-1 and TRBJ2-7; 10 nucleotides match TRBD1. V shed 4 bases, J shed 3 bases, and the junction held 3 bases outside the gene matches. The CDR3 has 14 residues. Germline V gene data show CDR1 as MGHDK and CDR2 as SYGVNS.

The V and J genes are TRBV7-9 and TRBJ2-7, with a weak D call TRBD2 (6 bases). There are 12 residues in the CDR3. The V end lost 7 bases, the J end lost 6 bases, and 13 bases lay between the germline ends. Looked up from germline, CDR1 is SEHNR and CDR2 is FQNEAQ (reference sequence). CDR3: CASTLVGGEQYF. Here the CDR3 DNA reads TGTGCCAGCACCCTCGTCGGGGGCGAGCAGTACTTC.

The chain joins TRBV15 to TRBJ2-5; weak D call: TRBD2 (5 bases). Between the trimmed V and J ends, which lost 0 bases and 1 base, there was a span of 9 bases. CDR3 length equals 15 residues. Germline V gene lookup returns CDR1 LNHNV and CDR2 YYDKDF (reference sequence). The CDR3: CATSRDRGPQETQYF. The CDR3 bases are TGTGCCACCAGCAGAGATCGCGGGCCCCAAGAGACCCAGTACTTC.